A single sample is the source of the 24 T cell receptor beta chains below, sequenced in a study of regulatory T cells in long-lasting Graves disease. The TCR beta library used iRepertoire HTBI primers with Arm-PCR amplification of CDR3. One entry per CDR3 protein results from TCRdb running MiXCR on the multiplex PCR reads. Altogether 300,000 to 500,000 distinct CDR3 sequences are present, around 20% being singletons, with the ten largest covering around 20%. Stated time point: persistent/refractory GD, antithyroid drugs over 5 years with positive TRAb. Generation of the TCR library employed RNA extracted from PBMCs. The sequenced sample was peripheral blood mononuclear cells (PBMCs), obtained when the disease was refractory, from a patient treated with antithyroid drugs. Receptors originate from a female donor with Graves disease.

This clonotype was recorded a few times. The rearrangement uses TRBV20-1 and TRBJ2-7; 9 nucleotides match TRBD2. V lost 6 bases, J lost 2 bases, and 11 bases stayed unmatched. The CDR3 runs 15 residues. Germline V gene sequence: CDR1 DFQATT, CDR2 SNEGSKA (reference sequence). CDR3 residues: CSAFPVIAGAYEQYF. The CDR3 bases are TGCAGTGCCTTCCCAGTAATAGCGGGGGCCTACGAGCAGTACTTC.

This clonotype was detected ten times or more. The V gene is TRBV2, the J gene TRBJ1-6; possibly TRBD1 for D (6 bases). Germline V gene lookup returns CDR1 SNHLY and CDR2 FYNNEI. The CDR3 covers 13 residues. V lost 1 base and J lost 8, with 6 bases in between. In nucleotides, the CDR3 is TGTGCCAGCAGTGAAGAGGGGGATTCACCCCTCCACTTT. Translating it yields CASSEEGDSPLHF.

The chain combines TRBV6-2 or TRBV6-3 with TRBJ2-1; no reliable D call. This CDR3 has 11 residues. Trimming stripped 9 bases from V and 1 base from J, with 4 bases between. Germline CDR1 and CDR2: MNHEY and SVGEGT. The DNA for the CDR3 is TGTGCCAGTTTTTCCTACAATGAGCAGTTCTTC. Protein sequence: CASFSYNEQFF.

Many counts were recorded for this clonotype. The CDR3 DNA reads TGCAGCGTCGGTGCGGGAAATAGCAATCAGCCCCAGCATTTT. Its translation: CSVGAGNSNQPQHF. The chain carries TRBV29-1 and TRBJ1-5; D ambiguous. V lost 6 bases and J 0 bases, leaving 12 bases between the germline ends. This CDR3 comprises 14 residues. Per germline, CDR1 SQVTM and CDR2 ANQGSEA.

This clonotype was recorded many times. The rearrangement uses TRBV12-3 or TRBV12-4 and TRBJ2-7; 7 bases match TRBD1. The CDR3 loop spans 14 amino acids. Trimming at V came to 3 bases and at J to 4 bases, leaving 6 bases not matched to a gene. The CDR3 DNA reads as TGTGCCAGCAGTTTCCGGGACAGCCAGTACGAGCAGTACTTC. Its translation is CASSFRDSQYEQYF.

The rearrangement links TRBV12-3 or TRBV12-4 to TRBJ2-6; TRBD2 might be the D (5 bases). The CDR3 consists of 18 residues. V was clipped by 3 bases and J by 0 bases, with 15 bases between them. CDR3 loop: CASSLASRETSGANVLTF. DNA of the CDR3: TGTGCCAGCAGTTTGGCCTCGAGGGAAACCTCTGGGGCCAACGTCCTGACTTTC.

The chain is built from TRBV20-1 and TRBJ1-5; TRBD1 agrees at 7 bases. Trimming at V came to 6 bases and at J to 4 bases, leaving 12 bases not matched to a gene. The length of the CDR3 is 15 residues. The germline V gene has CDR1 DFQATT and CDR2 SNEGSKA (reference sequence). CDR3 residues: CSAKPRQGPNQPQHF. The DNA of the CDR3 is TGCAGTGCGAAGCCTCGACAGGGACCAAATCAGCCCCAGCATTTT.

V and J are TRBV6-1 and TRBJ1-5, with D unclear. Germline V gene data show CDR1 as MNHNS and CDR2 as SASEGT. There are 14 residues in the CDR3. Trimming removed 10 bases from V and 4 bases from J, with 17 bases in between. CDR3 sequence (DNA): TGTGCCACCACCCTGTCTCCCGTAAATCAGCCCCAGCATTTT. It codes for CATTLSPVNQPQHF.

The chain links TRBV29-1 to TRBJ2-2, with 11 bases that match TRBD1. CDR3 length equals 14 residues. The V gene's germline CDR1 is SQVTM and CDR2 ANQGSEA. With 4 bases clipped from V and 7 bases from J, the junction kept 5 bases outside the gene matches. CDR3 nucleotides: TGCAGCGTTGTGGGGGACAGGGGGGTCGGGGAGCTGTTTTTT. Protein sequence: CSVVGDRGVGELFF.

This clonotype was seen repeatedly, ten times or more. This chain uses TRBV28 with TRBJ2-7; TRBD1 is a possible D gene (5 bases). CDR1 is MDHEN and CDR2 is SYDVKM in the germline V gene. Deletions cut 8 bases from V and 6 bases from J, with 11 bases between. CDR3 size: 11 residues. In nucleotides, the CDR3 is TGTGCCAGCGCAGGGATGGGCGAGCAGTACTTC. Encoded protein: CASAGMGEQYF.

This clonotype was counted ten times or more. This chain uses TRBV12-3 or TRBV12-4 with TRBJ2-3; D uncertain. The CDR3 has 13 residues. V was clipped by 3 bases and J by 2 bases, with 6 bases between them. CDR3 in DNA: TGTGCCAGCAGTTTCGGCTTCACAGATACGCAGTATTTT. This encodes CASSFGFTDTQYF.

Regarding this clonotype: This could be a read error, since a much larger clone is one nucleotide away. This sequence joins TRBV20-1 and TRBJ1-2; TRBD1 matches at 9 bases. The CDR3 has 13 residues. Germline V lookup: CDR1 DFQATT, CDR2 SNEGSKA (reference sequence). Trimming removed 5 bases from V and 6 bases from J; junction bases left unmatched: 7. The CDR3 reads CSAGVGTGNGYTF. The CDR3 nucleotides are TGCAGTGCTGGAGTCGGGACAGGGAATGGCTACACCTTC.

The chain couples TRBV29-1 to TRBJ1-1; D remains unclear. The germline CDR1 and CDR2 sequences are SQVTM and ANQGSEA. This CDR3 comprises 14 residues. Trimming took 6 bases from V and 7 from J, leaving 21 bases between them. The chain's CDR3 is CSVNNPGGTNEAFF. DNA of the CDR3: TGCAGCGTGAATAATCCGGGCGGTACCAATGAAGCTTTCTTT.

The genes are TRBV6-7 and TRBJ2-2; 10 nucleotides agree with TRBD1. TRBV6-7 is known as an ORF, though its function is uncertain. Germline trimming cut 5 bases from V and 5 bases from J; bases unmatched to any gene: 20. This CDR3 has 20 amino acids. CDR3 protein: CASSGTAGQGSPVKTGELFF. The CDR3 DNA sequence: TGTGCCAGCAGTGGAACAGCGGGACAGGGGTCGCCTGTCAAAACCGGGGAGCTGTTTTTT.

As DNA, the CDR3 is TGTGCCAGCTCACCGCTCGGGACTCCGAGCTCCTACGAGCAGTACTTC. This sequence encodes CASSPLGTPSSYEQYF. The rearrangement joins TRBV18 to TRBJ2-7; D perhaps matches TRBD2 (6 bases). V was pared by 3 bases and J by 0 bases, with 15 bases between. CDR3 length: 16 amino acids. CDR1 is KGHSH, CDR2 LQKENI, per germline.

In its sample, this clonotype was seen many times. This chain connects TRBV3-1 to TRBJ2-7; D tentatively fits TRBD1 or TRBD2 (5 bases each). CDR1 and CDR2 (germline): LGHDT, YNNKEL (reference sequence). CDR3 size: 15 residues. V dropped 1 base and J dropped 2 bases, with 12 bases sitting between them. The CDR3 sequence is CASSQVPLGAYEQYF. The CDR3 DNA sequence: TGTGCCAGCAGCCAAGTGCCATTGGGGGCCTACGAGCAGTACTTC.

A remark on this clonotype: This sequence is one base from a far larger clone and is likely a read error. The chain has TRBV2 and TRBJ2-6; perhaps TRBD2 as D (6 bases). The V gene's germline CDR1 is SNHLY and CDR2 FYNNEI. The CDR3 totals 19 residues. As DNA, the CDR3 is TGTGCCGGCAGCCTTTTGGAGGGAAAATGGTCTTCTGGGGCCAACGTCCTGACTTTC. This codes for CAGSLLEGKWSSGANVLTF.

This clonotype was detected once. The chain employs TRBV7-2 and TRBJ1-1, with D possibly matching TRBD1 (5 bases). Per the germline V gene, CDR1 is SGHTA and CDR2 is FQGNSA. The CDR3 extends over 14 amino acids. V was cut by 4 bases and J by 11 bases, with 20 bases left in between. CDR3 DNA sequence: TGTGCCAGCAGCTCCTTAGCGGGGCAGGGCATGGCTTTCTTT. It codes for CASSSLAGQGMAFF.

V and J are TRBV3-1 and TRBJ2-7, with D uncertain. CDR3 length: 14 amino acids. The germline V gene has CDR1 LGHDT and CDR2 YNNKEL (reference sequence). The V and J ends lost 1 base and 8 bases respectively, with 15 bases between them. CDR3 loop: CASSQASEPKKQYF. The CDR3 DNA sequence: TGTGCCAGCAGCCAAGCTTCAGAGCCTAAGAAGCAGTACTTC.

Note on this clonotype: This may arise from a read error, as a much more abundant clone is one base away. CDR3 DNA: TGTGCCGGCATCAGAGGGGGCGCGAGTAATGAAAAACTGTTTTTT. This codes for CAGIRGGASNEKLFF. The rearrangement joins TRBV6-2 or TRBV6-3 to TRBJ1-4; 7 nucleotides agree with TRBD1. Germline V CDR1 and CDR2: MNHEY, SVGEGT. This CDR3 is built from 15 residues. V gave up 11 bases and J gave up 4 bases; unmatched junction bases: 13.

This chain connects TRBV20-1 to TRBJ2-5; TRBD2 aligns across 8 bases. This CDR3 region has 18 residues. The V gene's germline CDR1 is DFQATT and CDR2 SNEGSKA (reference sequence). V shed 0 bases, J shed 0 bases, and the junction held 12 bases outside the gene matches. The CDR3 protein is CSARDSLREDYYQETQYF. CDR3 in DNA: TGCAGTGCTAGAGATTCATTGCGGGAGGATTACTACCAAGAGACCCAGTACTTC.

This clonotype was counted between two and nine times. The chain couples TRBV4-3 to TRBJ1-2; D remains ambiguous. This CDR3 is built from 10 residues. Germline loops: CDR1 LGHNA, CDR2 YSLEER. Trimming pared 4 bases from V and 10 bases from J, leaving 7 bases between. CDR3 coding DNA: TGCGCCAGCAGCCCCGATATCTACACCTTC. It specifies CASSPDIYTF.

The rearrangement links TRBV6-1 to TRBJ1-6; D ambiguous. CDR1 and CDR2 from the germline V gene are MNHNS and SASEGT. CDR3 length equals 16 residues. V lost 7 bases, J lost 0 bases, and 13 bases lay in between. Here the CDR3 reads CASTPSGSSYNSPLHF. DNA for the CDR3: TGTGCCAGCACCCCAAGCGGAAGCTCCTATAATTCACCCCTCCACTTT.

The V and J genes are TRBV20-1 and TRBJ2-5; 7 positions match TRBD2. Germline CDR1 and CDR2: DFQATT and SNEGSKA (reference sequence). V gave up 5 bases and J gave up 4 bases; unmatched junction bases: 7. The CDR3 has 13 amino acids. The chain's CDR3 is CSAGGGPGETQYF. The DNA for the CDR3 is TGCAGTGCTGGGGGAGGGCCCGGAGAGACCCAGTACTTC.